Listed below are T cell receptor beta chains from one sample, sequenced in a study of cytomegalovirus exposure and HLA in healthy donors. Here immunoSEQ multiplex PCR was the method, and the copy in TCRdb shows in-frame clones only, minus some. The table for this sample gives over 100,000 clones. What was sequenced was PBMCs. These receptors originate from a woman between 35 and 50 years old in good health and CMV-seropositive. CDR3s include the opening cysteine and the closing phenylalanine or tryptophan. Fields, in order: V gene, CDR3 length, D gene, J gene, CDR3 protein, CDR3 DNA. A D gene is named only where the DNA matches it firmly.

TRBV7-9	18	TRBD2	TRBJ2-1	CASSLTSGVTSSYNEQFF	TGTGCCAGCAGCTTGACTAGCGGGGTAACTAGCTCCTACAATGAGCAGTTCTTC
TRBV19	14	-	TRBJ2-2	CASSIGRNTGELFF	TGTGCCAGTAGTATAGGTAGGAACACCGGGGAGCTGTTTTTT
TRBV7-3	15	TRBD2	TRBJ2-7	CASSLGVAGVYEQYF	TGTGCCAGCAGCTTAGGGGTAGCGGGAGTCTACGAGCAGTACTTC
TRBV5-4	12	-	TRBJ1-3	CASSGAGNTIYF	TGTGCCAGCAGCGGGGCCGGAAACACCATATATTTT
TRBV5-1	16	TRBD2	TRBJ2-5	CASSPGLAGGGKTQYF	TGCGCCAGCAGCCCCGGACTAGCGGGAGGTGGGAAGACCCAGTACTTC
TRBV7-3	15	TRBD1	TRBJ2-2	CASSFNRGSTGELFF	TGTGCCAGCAGCTTCAACAGGGGTTCCACCGGGGAGCTGTTTTTT
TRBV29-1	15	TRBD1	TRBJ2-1	CSAIHRDRAYNEQFF	TGCAGCGCCATTCACCGGGACAGGGCCTACAATGAGCAGTTCTTC
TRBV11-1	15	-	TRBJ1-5	CASSEGRGSNQPQHF	TGTGCCAGCAGCGAAGGTCGGGGGAGCAATCAGCCCCAGCATTTT
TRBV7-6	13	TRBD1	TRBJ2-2	CASSIQGTGELFF	TGTGCCAGCAGCATACAGGGGACCGGGGAGCTGTTTTTT
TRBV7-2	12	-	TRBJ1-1	CASSLILPVAFF	TGTGCCAGCAGCTTAATATTGCCGGTAGCTTTCTTT
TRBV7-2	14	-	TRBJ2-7	CASSLTGIVYEQYF	TGTGCCAGCAGCCTAACAGGGATCGTCTACGAGCAGTACTTC
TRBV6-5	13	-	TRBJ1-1	CASKETGYPEAFF	TGTGCCAGCAAAGAAACAGGGTACCCTGAAGCTTTCTTT